These 20 T cell receptor beta chains were all obtained from the same sample, sequenced in a study of T-cell memory formation after mild COVID-19. In TCRdb, the 5' RACE reads were re-called with MiXCR into one record per CDR3 protein. The table shows about 110,000 distinct CDR3 sequences, with 9.5% to 15% occurring only once. Sequenced input: PBMCs or a T cell subset sorted from them (not recorded which). The source of these receptors is an adult woman who had mild COVID-19 (a few samples of this study predate the infection). Cell type and time point are not known.

There are a few counts of this clonotype. This chain uses TRBV27 with TRBJ2-7, with 11 bases fitting TRBD2. Trimming removed 6 bases from V and 6 bases from J; junction bases left unmatched: 4. CDR1 and CDR2 (germline): MNHEY, SMNVEV (reference sequence). This CDR3 is built from 13 residues. The CDR3 spells CASSLLAGGEQYF. The CDR3 nucleotides read TGTGCCAGCAGCCTCCTAGCGGGAGGCGAGCAGTACTTC.

J is TRBJ2-1 and V is TRBV19, with D uncertain. Germline CDR1 LNHDA, CDR2 SQIVND (reference sequence). The CDR3 is 11 amino acids. Trimming stripped 7 bases from V and 9 bases from J, with 10 bases between. CDR3 sequence (DNA): TGTGCCAGTAAGTACGGTGGTGAGCAGTTCTTC. Translating gives CASKYGGEQFF.

CDR3 amino acids: CAWSDMGETQYF. Here the CDR3 DNA reads TGTGCCTGGAGCGATATGGGAGAGACCCAGTACTTC. The chain couples TRBV30 to TRBJ2-5; D uncertain. Looked up from germline, CDR1 is GTSNPN and CDR2 is SVGIG (reference sequence). This CDR3 has 12 amino acids. Between the trimmed V and J ends, which lost 3 bases and 4 bases, there was a span of 9 bases.

There are a few counts of this clonotype. The gene calls are TRBV11-2 and TRBJ2-5; the D is unclear. The germline CDR1 and CDR2 sequences are SGHAT and FQNNGV. Trimming pared 0 bases from V and 4 bases from J, leaving 12 bases between. The CDR3 spans 15 residues. This CDR3 reads CASSLDQSSIETQYF. CDR3 in DNA: TGTGCCAGCAGCTTAGATCAGTCTAGTATAGAGACCCAGTACTTC.

The chain joins TRBV2 to TRBJ2-7; D gene ambiguous. Germline V CDR1 and CDR2: SNHLY, FYNNEI. This CDR3 is 14 amino acids long. The V gene lost 3 bases and the J gene lost 4 bases, with 13 bases spanning the gap. As DNA, the CDR3 is TGTGCCAGCAGTGATTTTACGACATCTTACGAGCAGTACTTC. Protein sequence: CASSDFTTSYEQYF.

This clonotype was seen a handful of times. The chain has TRBV12-3 or TRBV12-4 and TRBJ2-1; D tentatively fits TRBD1 or TRBD2 (5 bases each). The CDR3 is 15 residues long. V was shortened by 10 bases and J by 3 bases, with 19 bases between the two germline ends. The chain's CDR3 is CATHPGPTIYNEQFF. CDR3 nucleotides: TGTGCCACGCACCCGGGACCGACGATCTACAATGAGCAGTTCTTC.

The chain employs TRBV9 and TRBJ2-1, with 8 bases identical to TRBD2. There are 15 residues in the CDR3. Trimming removed 4 bases from V and 5 bases from J; junction bases left unmatched: 8. Germline V gene data show CDR1 as SGDLS and CDR2 as YYNGEE. Here the CDR3 DNA reads TGTGCCAGCAGCCAGGGACTAGGGTTCGACAATGAGCAGTTCTTC. It is translated as CASSQGLGFDNEQFF.

J is TRBJ2-5 and V is TRBV12-3 or TRBV12-4, with 7 bases that match TRBD2. This CDR3 has 17 residues. V shed 6 bases and J 1 base; nucleotides not matched to a gene: 14. CDR3 residues: CASSPPQGSGSQETQYF. The CDR3 DNA is TGTGCCAGCAGCCCACCTCAGGGTAGCGGGTCCCAAGAGACCCAGTACTTC.

This clonotype turned up a few times. This CDR3 reads CSDQLAGGVGEQFF. The CDR3 nucleotides are TGCAGCGACCAGCTAGCGGGAGGTGTGGGTGAGCAGTTCTTC. The chain employs TRBV29-1 and TRBJ2-1; 11 bases are shared with TRBD2. Trimming at V came to 7 bases and at J to 9 bases, leaving 11 bases not matched to a gene. The CDR3 is 14 amino acids. The V gene's germline CDR1 is SQVTM and CDR2 ANQGSEA.

In this sample, this clonotype turned up a few times. V is TRBV9 and J is TRBJ1-1; 9 nucleotides line up with TRBD1. J lost 4 bases, V lost 2 bases, and 6 bases had no gene match. This CDR3 is built from 15 residues. CDR1 SGDLS and CDR2 YYNGEE come from the germline V gene. CDR3 nucleotides: TGTGCCAGCAGCGTGGGGGACAGGGTATTCACTGAAGCTTTCTTT. Protein product: CASSVGDRVFTEAFF.

This rearrangement joins TRBV12-3 or TRBV12-4 to TRBJ2-5, with TRBD2 matching over 14 bases. The CDR3 totals 16 residues. V shed 5 bases, J shed 4 bases, and the junction held 6 bases outside the gene matches. The DNA for the CDR3 is TGTGCCAGCAGTCCTCGGACTAGCGGGGGGCTAGAGACCCAGTACTTC. This codes for CASSPRTSGGLETQYF.

The sample holds many counts of this clonotype. The chain couples TRBV7-8 to TRBJ2-5, with TRBD1 as a possible D gene (5 bases). Trimming removed 1 base from V and 0 bases from J, with 18 bases in between. The CDR3 consists of 18 residues. Per germline, CDR1 SGHVS and CDR2 FQNEAQ. The CDR3 region is CASSLVRGPRRNQETQYF. The CDR3 DNA sequence: TGTGCCAGCAGCTTAGTAAGGGGCCCTCGACGAAACCAAGAGACCCAGTACTTC.

This clonotype appeared a few times. J is TRBJ2-5 and V is TRBV4-1; TRBD1 matches 9 bases. The trim removed 1 base at V and 4 bases at J, leaving 7 bases unmatched. The CDR3 spans 16 residues. Germline V CDR1 and CDR2: MGHRA, YSYEKL. CDR3 nucleotide sequence: TGCGCCAGCAGCCAAGGACGGACAGGGGCAAGAGAGACCCAGTACTTC. Translating gives CASSQGRTGARETQYF.

J is TRBJ2-7 and V is TRBV5-1; 10 bases agree with TRBD1. CDR1 and CDR2 from the germline V gene are SGHRS and YFSETQ. After removal of 0 bases from V and 3 bases from J, the junction contained 12 bases not matched to a gene. The CDR3 has 18 residues. The CDR3 region is CASSLAGQGKFGFYEQYF. The CDR3, as DNA: TGCGCCAGCAGCTTGGCGGGACAGGGGAAATTTGGCTTCTACGAGCAGTACTTC.

V usage is TRBV18 and J usage is TRBJ2-3; D gene uncertain. Germline V CDR1 and CDR2: KGHSH, LQKENI. This CDR3 comprises 13 residues. V gave up 6 bases and J gave up 0 bases, with 7 bases separating them. The CDR3 reads CASSPISTDTQYF. CDR3 coding DNA: TGTGCCAGCTCGCCCATTAGCACAGATACGCAGTATTTT.

The chain links TRBV3-1 to TRBJ2-1; TRBD1 matches 7 bases. The CDR3 has 17 residues. The germline V gene encodes CDR1 LGHDT and CDR2 YNNKEL (reference sequence). V dropped 1 base and J dropped 2; count of bases not matched to a gene: 8. CDR3 nucleotide sequence: TGTGCCAGCAGCCAAGCCAGGACAGGAAGAACCTACAATGAGCAGTTCTTC. It is translated as CASSQARTGRTYNEQFF.

The genes are TRBV5-5 and TRBJ1-2, with TRBD1 matching 7 bases. There are 16 residues in the CDR3. Germline V lookup: CDR1 SGHKS, CDR2 YYEKEE (reference sequence). With V trimmed by 3 bases and J by 3 bases, 11 bases remained unmatched. Written as DNA, the CDR3 is TGTGCCAGCAGCTCCGCGGCGGCAACAGGGGACTATGGCTACACCTTC. Translating it yields CASSSAAATGDYGYTF.

This clonotype was found a few times. This chain joins TRBV29-1 and TRBJ2-7; 8 bases are shared with TRBD1. There are 12 residues in the CDR3. V was pared by 6 bases and J by 5 bases, with 6 bases of the junction left unmatched. Germline assignment: CDR1 SQVTM and CDR2 ANQGSEA. CDR3 loop: CSVRTGSHEQYF. CDR3 in DNA: TGCAGCGTCCGGACAGGGTCTCACGAGCAGTACTTC.

This chain uses TRBV21-1 with TRBJ2-7; the D call of TRBD2 is as the table states it, not checked on the DNA. TRBV21-1 is deemed a pseudogene. The CDR3 has 15 amino acids. The CDR3 DNA reads as TGTGCCAGCGGCTTCATAGCGGACCGATCCTACGAGCAGTACTTC. Amino acids: CASGFIADRSYEQYF.

Many counts were recorded for this clonotype. This chain joins TRBV7-3 and TRBJ2-2; perhaps TRBD2 as D (5 bases). The CDR3 is made up of 14 amino acids. CDR1 is SGHTA, CDR2 FQGTGA, per germline. V was pared by 2 bases and J by 3 bases, with 7 bases between. The CDR3 loop is CASSLYGDTGELFF. CDR3 DNA sequence: TGTGCCAGCAGCTTATACGGGGACACCGGGGAGCTGTTTTTT.